One and the same sample provided the 21 T cell receptor beta chains below, sequenced in a study of Ad26.COV2.S vaccination and SARS-CoV-2 variants. Treatment denoted: 15 to 20 received Ad26.COV2.S at low or high dose, single or two shots; several received placebo; per-sample allocation not given. Day 63 following the first vaccine or placebo injection was when the samples were taken. The protocol was immunoSEQ multiplex PCR, while the TCRdb copy is restricted to in-frame clones and leaves out a portion. The sample holds about 390,000 clones, around nine tenths seen once. The specimen comprised peripheral blood, sampled in a trial of Ad26.COV2.S vaccine versus placebo. Source of these receptors: a person aged 18-60 years who received the Ad26.COV2.S COVID-19 vaccine or a placebo.

The rearrangement links TRBV10-1 to TRBJ2-3, with D possibly matching TRBD1 (6 bases). The V end lost 6 bases, the J end lost 2 bases, and 9 bases lay between the germline ends. The CDR3 extends over 13 amino acids. Germline CDR1 WNHNN, CDR2 SYGVQD (reference sequence). Here the CDR3 reads CASSGTITDTQYF. The DNA of the CDR3 is TGCGCCAGCAGCGGGACAATCACAGATACGCAGTATTTT.

The J gene is TRBJ1-2, the V gene TRBV7-7, with D possibly being TRBD1 (5 bases). The CDR3 extends over 13 amino acids. Germline V lookup: CDR1 SSHAT, CDR2 FNYEAQ (reference sequence). CDR3 in amino acids: CARRQTQNYGYTF. CDR3 DNA sequence: TGTGCTAGGAGACAGACACAGAACTATGGCTACACCTTC.

This chain links TRBV11-2 with TRBJ2-1; 11 bases map to TRBD2. The germline V gene has CDR1 SGHAT and CDR2 FQNNGV. Trimming took 5 bases from V and 4 from J; bases not matched to a gene: 4. The CDR3 has 15 residues. CDR3 nucleotides: TGTGCCAGCAGCCCCTGGACTAGCGGGTACAATGAGCAGTTCTTC. Encoded protein: CASSPWTSGYNEQFF.

The chain recombines TRBV14 with TRBJ2-3, with 9 bases matching TRBD1. Germline V gene sequence: CDR1 SGHDN, CDR2 FVKESK. The CDR3 is 14 amino acids. The junction had 6 bases not matched to a gene; V was cut back by 4 bases and J by 7 bases. CDR3 in amino acids: CASSLRTGDYTQYF. In nucleotides, the CDR3 is TGTGCCAGCAGCCTCCGGACAGGGGACTATACGCAGTATTTT.

The V and J genes are TRBV14 and TRBJ2-1, with 8 bases lining up with TRBD2. CDR3 length: 13 amino acids. Germline V gene data show CDR1 as SGHDN and CDR2 as FVKESK. V lost 10 bases, J lost 8 bases, and 10 bases stayed unmatched. The CDR3 loop reads CATPGGGSYEQFF. In DNA, the CDR3 is TGTGCCACCCCCGGGGGGGGCAGCTATGAGCAGTTCTTC.

This rearrangement joins TRBV6-5 to TRBJ1-4; 7 bases fit TRBD1. J gave up 8 bases and V 6 bases, and 12 bases lay outside the gene matches. The CDR3 extends over 15 amino acids. In germline, CDR1 is MNHEY, CDR2 SVGAGI. The CDR3 sequence is CASRRQGFGNEKLFF. The DNA for the CDR3 is TGTGCCAGCAGGCGACAGGGATTTGGGAACGAAAAACTGTTTTTT.

The chain joins TRBV7-2 to TRBJ2-5, with D unresolved. The CDR3 covers 15 residues. The germline V gene has CDR1 SGHTA and CDR2 FQGNSA. Trimming left V 2 bases short and J 1 base short, with 11 bases between. The CDR3 DNA reads TGTGCCAGCAGCTTATACTCTACCCCCCAAGAGACCCAGTACTTC. This encodes CASSLYSTPQETQYF.

The chain joins TRBV3-1 (or the pseudogene TRBV3-2) to TRBJ1-2; D gene uncertain. The V end was cut by 1 base, the J end by 2 bases, with 11 bases between. CDR1 and CDR2 from the germline V gene are LGHDT and YNNKEL (reference sequence). CDR3 length: 15 residues. In nucleotides, the CDR3 is TGTGCCAGCAGCCAAGGGATCAGTTTAAACTATGGCTACACCTTC. Amino acid sequence: CASSQGISLNYGYTF.

The V gene is TRBV10-2, the J gene TRBJ2-7; D gene ambiguous. Trimming removed 6 bases at V and 0 bases at J, with 9 bases between. Germline V gene data show CDR1 as WSHSY and CDR2 as SAAADI. This CDR3 has 13 amino acids. The CDR3 coding sequence is TGCGCCAGCAGAGGTCTATTCTCCTACGAGCAGTACTTC. Amino acid sequence: CASRGLFSYEQYF.

This chain connects TRBV3-1 (or the pseudogene TRBV3-2) to TRBJ2-7; 8 bases fit TRBD2. The germline V gene encodes CDR1 LGHDT and CDR2 YNNKEL (reference sequence). This CDR3 has 15 residues. With 3 bases clipped from V and 5 bases from J, the junction kept 9 bases outside the gene matches. CDR3 DNA: TGTGCCAGCAGCCATGAAACGGGGGGGCGGGACGAGCAGTACTTC. Translated: CASSHETGGRDEQYF.

The V and J genes are TRBV11-2 and TRBJ2-3; 8 bases are a match to TRBD2. Germline V gene sequence: CDR1 SGHAT, CDR2 FQNNGV. With 3 bases clipped from V and 2 bases from J, the junction kept 4 bases outside the gene matches. The CDR3 totals 15 residues. The CDR3 is CASSFSGGATDTQYF. For the CDR3, the DNA is TGTGCCAGCAGCTTCAGCGGGGGAGCCACAGATACGCAGTATTTT.

This clone occurred a few times. The rearrangement joins TRBV10-2 to TRBJ1-2; 10 positions match TRBD1. The CDR3 runs to 14 residues. Trimming removed 7 bases from V and 4 bases from J; junction bases left unmatched: 6. Germline CDR1 reads WSHSY; CDR2 reads SAAADI. CDR3 bases: TGCGCCAGCACGGGGACAGGGGATGGCTATGGCTACACCTTC. It encodes CASTGTGDGYGYTF.

The rearrangement joins TRBV6-6 to TRBJ1-6; D uncertain. This CDR3 is 14 amino acids long. Germline CDR1 MNHNY, CDR2 SVGAGI (reference sequence). The germline V and J ends were trimmed by 0 bases and 8 bases, with 8 bases remaining between them. CDR3 sequence: CASSYSGVDSPLHF. The CDR3 coding sequence is TGTGCCAGCAGTTACTCAGGTGTGGATTCACCCCTCCACTTT.

The chain uses TRBV18 and TRBJ1-6, with D hard to call. This CDR3 is built from 15 residues. Between the trimmed V and J ends, which lost 3 bases and 7 bases, there was a span of 13 bases. The germline gives CDR1 KGHSH, CDR2 LQKENI. As DNA, the CDR3 is TGTGCCAGCTCACCTCTCGCCGGGGAAAATTCACCCCTCCACTTT. Encoded protein: CASSPLAGENSPLHF.

The chain joins TRBV10-3 to TRBJ1-2; D unresolved. CDR3 length: 14 amino acids. The ends were cut back, 2 bases at V and 3 bases at J, with 10 bases in the middle. Germline V gene sequence: CDR1 ENHRY, CDR2 SYGVKD. The CDR3 region has the DNA TGTGCCATCAGTGAGGACAAGGAATACTATGGCTACACCTTC. Amino acid sequence: CAISEDKEYYGYTF.

This chain uses TRBV11-2 with TRBJ2-7; 9 nucleotides line up with TRBD1. CDR1 is SGHAT, CDR2 FQNNGV, per germline. V lost 6 bases, J lost 5 bases, and 11 bases stayed unmatched. CDR3 size: 15 residues. This CDR3 reads CASRLGHTGGHEQYF. CDR3 coding DNA: TGTGCCAGCAGATTGGGACACACAGGGGGCCACGAGCAGTACTTC.

The J gene is TRBJ2-6, the V gene TRBV6-4; D might be TRBD1 (6 bases). Germline CDR1 and CDR2: MRHNA and SNTAGT. Trimming took 5 bases from V and 0 from J, leaving 11 bases between them. The CDR3 runs 16 residues. CDR3 nucleotides: TGTGCCAGCAGTCCAGGGGTCAGCTCTGGGGCCAACGTCCTGACTTTC. Protein: CASSPGVSSGANVLTF.

The CDR3, as DNA: TGTGCCAGCAGTGGAGGAGAGCAGTACTTC. This translates into CASSGGEQYF. V is TRBV21-1 and J is TRBJ2-7; the D call of TRBD2 is as the table states it, not checked on the DNA. TRBV21-1 has pseudogene status. The CDR3 contains 10 residues.

The V and J genes are TRBV6-1 and TRBJ1-6; 8 bases map to TRBD1. This CDR3 has 13 amino acids. In germline, CDR1 is MNHNS, CDR2 SASEGT. The ends lost 3 bases at V and 9 bases at J; junction bases unmatched: 1. Written as DNA, the CDR3 is TGTGCCAGCAGTGACAGGGGGCTTTCACCCCTCCACTTT. It is translated as CASSDRGLSPLHF.

V is TRBV11-2 and J is TRBJ1-2; D is perhaps TRBD1 (5 bases). V was clipped by 4 bases and J by 2 bases, with 14 bases between them. The CDR3 has 15 amino acids. Looked up from germline, CDR1 is SGHAT and CDR2 is FQNNGV. The CDR3 DNA reads TGTGCCAGCAGCTCCATTAGAGGGGCAAACTATGGCTACACCTTC. It codes for CASSSIRGANYGYTF.

The chain employs TRBV6-1 and TRBJ2-7, with 9 bases aligning to TRBD1. CDR1 is MNHNS, CDR2 SASEGT, per germline. The V segment lost 3 bases and the J segment 1 base; nucleotides outside the gene matches: 10. The CDR3 has 17 amino acids. The CDR3 is CASSEYKGQGKSYEQYF. The DNA of the CDR3 is TGTGCCAGCAGTGAGTATAAGGGACAGGGTAAATCCTACGAGCAGTACTTC.